Below, one T cell receptor beta chain is given with its context. An end of the junction does not agree with germline; a read error may underlie this. With 60 Vbeta and 13 Jbeta primers, the PCR was carried out. Sequenced by immunoSEQ multiplex PCR; TCRdb stores in-frame clones only, minus some. The repertoire holds about 100,000 clones, with about 82% as singletons. The entry originates in a study of cytomegalovirus exposure and HLA in healthy donors. This CDR3 is built from 18 residues. Germline assignment: CDR1 MNHEY and CDR2 SMNVEV (reference sequence). Material: PBMCs. The V gene is TRBV27, the J gene TRBJ2-2; 10 bases are a match to TRBD2. This clonotype was sampled from a man aged 25-40 years in good health and CMV-seronegative. This CDR3 reads CASSLLRLAGENTGELFF. CDR3 sequence (DNA): TGTGCTAGCAGTTTATTGAGGCTAGCGGGGGAGAACACCGGGGAGCTGTTTTTT.